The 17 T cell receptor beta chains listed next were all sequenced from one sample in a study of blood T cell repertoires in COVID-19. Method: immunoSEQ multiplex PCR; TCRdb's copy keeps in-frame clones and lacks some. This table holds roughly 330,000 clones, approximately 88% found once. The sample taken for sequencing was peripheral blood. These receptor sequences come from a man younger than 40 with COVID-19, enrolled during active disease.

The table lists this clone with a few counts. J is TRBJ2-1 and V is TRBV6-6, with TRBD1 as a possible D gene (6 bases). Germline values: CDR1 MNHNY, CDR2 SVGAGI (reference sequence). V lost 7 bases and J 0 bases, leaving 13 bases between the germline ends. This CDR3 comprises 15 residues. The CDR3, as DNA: TGTGCCAGCACGACAGGTCTAAGCTCCTACAATGAGCAGTTCTTC. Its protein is CASTTGLSSYNEQFF.

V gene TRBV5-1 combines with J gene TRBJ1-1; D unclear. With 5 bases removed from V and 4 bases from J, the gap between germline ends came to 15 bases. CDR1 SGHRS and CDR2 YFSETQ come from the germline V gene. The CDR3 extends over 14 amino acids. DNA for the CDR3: TGCGCCAGCAGTTTCGGTCCCGGCGGCACTGAAGCTTTCTTT. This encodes CASSFGPGGTEAFF.

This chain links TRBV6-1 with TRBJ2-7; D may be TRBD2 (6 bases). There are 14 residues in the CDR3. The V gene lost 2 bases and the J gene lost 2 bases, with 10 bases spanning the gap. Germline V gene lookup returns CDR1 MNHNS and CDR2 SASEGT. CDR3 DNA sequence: TGTGCCAGCAGTGAAAATCGGAGGGCCTACGAGCAGTACTTC. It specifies CASSENRRAYEQYF.

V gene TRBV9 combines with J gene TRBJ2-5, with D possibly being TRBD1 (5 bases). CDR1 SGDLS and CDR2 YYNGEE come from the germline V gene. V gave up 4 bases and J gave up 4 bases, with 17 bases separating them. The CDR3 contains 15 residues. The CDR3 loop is CASSLQGTERETQYF. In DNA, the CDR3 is TGTGCCAGCAGCTTGCAGGGTACCGAACGAGAGACCCAGTACTTC.

CDR3 nucleotide sequence: TGTGCCAGCAGCTTAGCACAGGCGATCTATGGCTACACCTTC. Translation gives CASSLAQAIYGYTF. The rearrangement uses TRBV7-8 and TRBJ1-2; maybe TRBD1 (5 bases). CDR1 and CDR2 from the germline V gene are SGHVS and FQNEAQ. The CDR3 is 14 residues long. V gave up 0 bases and J gave up 4 bases, with 9 bases separating them.

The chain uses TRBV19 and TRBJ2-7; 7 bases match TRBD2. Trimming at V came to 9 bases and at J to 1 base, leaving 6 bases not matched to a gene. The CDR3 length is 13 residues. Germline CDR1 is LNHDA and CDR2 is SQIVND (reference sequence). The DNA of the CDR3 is TGTGCCAGCAGGGAGGGAGGATCCTACGAGCAGTACTTC. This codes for CASREGGSYEQYF.

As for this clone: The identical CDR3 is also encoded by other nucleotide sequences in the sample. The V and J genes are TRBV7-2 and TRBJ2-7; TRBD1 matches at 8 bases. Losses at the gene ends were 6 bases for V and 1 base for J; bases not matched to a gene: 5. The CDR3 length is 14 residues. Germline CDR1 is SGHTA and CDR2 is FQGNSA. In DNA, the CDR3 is TGTGCCAGCAGTCCCGGGACAGGATCCTACGAGCAGTACTTC. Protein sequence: CASSPGTGSYEQYF.

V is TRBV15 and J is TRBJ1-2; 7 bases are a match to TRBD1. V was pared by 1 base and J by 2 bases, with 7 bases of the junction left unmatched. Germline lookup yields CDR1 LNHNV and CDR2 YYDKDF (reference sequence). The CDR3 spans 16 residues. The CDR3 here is CATSRARTGVNYGYTF. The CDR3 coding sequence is TGTGCCACCAGCAGAGCCAGGACAGGAGTGAACTATGGCTACACCTTC.

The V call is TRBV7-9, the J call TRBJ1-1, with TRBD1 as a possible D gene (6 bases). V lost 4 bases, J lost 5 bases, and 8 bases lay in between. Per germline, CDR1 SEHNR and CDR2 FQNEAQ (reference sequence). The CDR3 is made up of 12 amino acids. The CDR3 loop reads CASSYGQTEAFF. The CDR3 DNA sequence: TGTGCCAGCAGCTACGGACAGACTGAAGCTTTCTTT.

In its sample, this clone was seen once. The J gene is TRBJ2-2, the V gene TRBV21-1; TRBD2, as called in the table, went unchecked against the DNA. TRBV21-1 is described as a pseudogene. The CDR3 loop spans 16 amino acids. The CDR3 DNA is TGTGCCAGCAGCAAATACCAACGGCGGGGCGCCGGGGAGCTGTTTTTT. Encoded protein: CASSKYQRRGAGELFF.

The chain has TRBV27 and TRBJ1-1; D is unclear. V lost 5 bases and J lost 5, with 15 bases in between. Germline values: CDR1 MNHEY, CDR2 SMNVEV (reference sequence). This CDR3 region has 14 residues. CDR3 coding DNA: TGTGCCAGCAGTCCCTCTAGAGTTGGGACTGAAGCTTTCTTT. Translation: CASSPSRVGTEAFF.

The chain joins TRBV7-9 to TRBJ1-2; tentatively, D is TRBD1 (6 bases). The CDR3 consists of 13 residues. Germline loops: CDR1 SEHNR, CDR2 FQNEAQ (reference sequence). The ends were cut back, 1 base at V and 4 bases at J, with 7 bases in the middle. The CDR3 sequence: CASSLGDTYGYTF. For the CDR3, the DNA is TGTGCCAGCAGCTTAGGGGACACCTATGGCTACACCTTC.

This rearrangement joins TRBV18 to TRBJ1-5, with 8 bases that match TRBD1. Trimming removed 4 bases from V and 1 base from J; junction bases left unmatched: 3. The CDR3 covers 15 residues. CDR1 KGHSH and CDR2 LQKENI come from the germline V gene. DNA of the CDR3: TGTGCCAGCTCACTTCAGGGGGCGAGCAATCAGCCCCAGCATTTT. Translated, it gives CASSLQGASNQPQHF. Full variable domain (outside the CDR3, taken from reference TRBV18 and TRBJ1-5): NAGVMQNPRHLVRRRGQEARLRCSPMKGHSHVYWYRQLPEEGLKFMVYLQKENIIDESGMPKERFSAEFPKEGPSILRIQQVVRGDSAAYFCASSLQGASNQPQHFGDGTRLSIL.

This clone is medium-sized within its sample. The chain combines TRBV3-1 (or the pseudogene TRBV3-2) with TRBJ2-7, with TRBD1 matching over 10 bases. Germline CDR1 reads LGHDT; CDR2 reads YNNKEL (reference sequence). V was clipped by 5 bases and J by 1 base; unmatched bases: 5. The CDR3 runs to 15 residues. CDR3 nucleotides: TGTGCCAGCAGCTTCCGACAGGGGGCATCCTACGAGCAGTACTTC. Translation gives CASSFRQGASYEQYF.

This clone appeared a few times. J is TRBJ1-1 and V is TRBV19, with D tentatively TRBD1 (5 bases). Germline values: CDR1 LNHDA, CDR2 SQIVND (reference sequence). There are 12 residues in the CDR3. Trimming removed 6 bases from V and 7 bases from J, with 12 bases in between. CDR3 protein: CASSSGFIEAFF. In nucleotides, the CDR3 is TGTGCCAGTAGCTCAGGGTTTATTGAAGCTTTCTTT.

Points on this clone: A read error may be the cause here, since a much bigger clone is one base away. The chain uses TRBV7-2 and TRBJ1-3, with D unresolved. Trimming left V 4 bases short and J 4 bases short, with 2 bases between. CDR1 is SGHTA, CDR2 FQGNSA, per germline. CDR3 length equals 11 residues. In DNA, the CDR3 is TGTGCCAGCAGCTCAGGAAACACCATATATTTT. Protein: CASSSGNTIYF.

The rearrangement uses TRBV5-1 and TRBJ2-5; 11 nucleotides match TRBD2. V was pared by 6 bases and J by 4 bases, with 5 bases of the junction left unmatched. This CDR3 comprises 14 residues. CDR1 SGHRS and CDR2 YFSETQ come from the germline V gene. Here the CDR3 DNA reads TGCGCCAGCATGATTAGCGGGAGGGGAGAGACCCAGTACTTC. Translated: CASMISGRGETQYF.